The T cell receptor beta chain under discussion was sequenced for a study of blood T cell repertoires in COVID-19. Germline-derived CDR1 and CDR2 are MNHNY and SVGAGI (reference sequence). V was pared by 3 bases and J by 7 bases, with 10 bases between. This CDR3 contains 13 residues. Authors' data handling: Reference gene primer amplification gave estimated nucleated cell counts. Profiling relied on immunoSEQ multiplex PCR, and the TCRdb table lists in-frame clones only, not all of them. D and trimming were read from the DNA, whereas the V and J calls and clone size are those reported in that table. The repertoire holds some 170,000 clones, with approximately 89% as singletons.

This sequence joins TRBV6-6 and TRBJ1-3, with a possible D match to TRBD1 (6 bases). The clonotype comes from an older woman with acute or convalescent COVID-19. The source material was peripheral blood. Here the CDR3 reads CASSYPDRNTIYF. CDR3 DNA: TGTGCCAGCAGTTATCCTGACAGGAACACCATATATTTT.